What follows are 28 T cell receptor beta chains derived from one specimen sequenced in a study of control samples from healthy donors and cancer patients. Data came from immunoSEQ multiplex PCR; TCRdb stores just in-frame clones and leaves some out. The table has under 200,000 clones, approximately 94% seen once. Sequenced sample: blood. These receptors were taken from a woman aged 40 to 50 in good health.

The J gene is TRBJ1-6, the V gene TRBV6-5; D might be TRBD1 (6 bases). The CDR3 runs to 14 residues. Germline lookup yields CDR1 MNHEY and CDR2 SVGAGI. V lost 7 bases and J lost 4, with 11 bases in between. The CDR3 is CASTRTGYNSPLHF. The CDR3 nucleotides read TGTGCCAGCACTAGAACAGGGTATAATTCACCCCTCCACTTT.

The chain has TRBV6-4 and TRBJ1-2, with TRBD1 identical over 9 bases. J gave up 5 bases and V 3 bases, and 1 base lay outside the gene matches. Germline V lookup: CDR1 MRHNA, CDR2 SNTAGT. The CDR3 extends over 13 amino acids. The CDR3 is CASSEGQGYGYTF. The CDR3 DNA is TGTGCCAGCAGTGAGGGACAGGGATATGGCTACACCTTC.

This clone was seen just once. The genes are TRBV4-1 and TRBJ2-5, with D uncertain. Germline assignment: CDR1 MGHRA and CDR2 YSYEKL. Between the trimmed V and J ends, which lost 4 bases and 0 bases, there was a span of 15 bases. The CDR3 runs to 16 residues. The chain's CDR3 is CASSRHMTGDQETQYF. DNA for the CDR3: TGCGCCAGCAGCCGCCATATGACGGGTGACCAAGAGACCCAGTACTTC.

The gene calls are TRBV6-2 or TRBV6-3 and TRBJ1-2; a possible D gene is TRBD1 (6 bases). CDR3 length: 14 residues. Germline assignment: CDR1 MNHEY and CDR2 SVGEGT. The germline V and J ends were trimmed by 2 bases and 4 bases, with 11 bases remaining between them. The CDR3 coding sequence is TGTGCCAGCAGTTACGACAGGCTAGGCTATGGCTACACCTTC. Protein sequence: CASSYDRLGYGYTF.

The genes are TRBV7-9 and TRBJ1-1, with no clear D. Trimming removed 5 bases at V and 1 base at J, with 11 bases between. The CDR3 has 14 amino acids. Germline V lookup: CDR1 SEHNR, CDR2 FQNEAQ (reference sequence). DNA of the CDR3: TGTGCCAGCAGCCTAAGGACGGCGAACACTGAAGCTTTCTTT. Its translation is CASSLRTANTEAFF.

The gene calls are TRBV4-2 and TRBJ1-3; D ambiguous. CDR3 length: 15 residues. The germline V and J ends were trimmed by 3 bases and 3 bases, with 12 bases remaining between them. Per germline, CDR1 LGHNA and CDR2 YNFKEQ. CDR3 nucleotides: TGTGCCAGCAGCCACATACGGGGAGGTGGAAACACCATATATTTT. Residues: CASSHIRGGGNTIYF.

The V and J genes are TRBV6-5 and TRBJ2-7; tentative D call: TRBD1 (6 bases). In germline, CDR1 is MNHEY, CDR2 SVGAGI. The germline V and J ends were trimmed by 7 bases and 3 bases, with 10 bases remaining between them. This CDR3 comprises 12 residues. The CDR3 region has the DNA TGTGCCAGCAAGACCAGGGGCTACGAGCAGTACTTC. It specifies CASKTRGYEQYF.

The chain joins TRBV6-5 to TRBJ2-7; 12 nucleotides match TRBD1. V gave up 6 bases and J gave up 5 bases; unmatched junction bases: 8. The V gene's germline CDR1 is MNHEY and CDR2 SVGAGI. The CDR3 spans 15 residues. The CDR3 reads CASRTGTGGADEQYF. The DNA for the CDR3 is TGTGCCAGCAGGACCGGGACAGGGGGCGCGGACGAGCAGTACTTC.

The chain carries TRBV9 and TRBJ1-3, with 7 nucleotides matching TRBD1. Germline CDR1 is SGDLS and CDR2 is YYNGEE. The V segment lost 2 bases and the J segment 8 bases; nucleotides outside the gene matches: 1. The CDR3 loop spans 12 amino acids. As DNA, the CDR3 is TGTGCCAGCAGCGTTGACAGGGACACCATATATTTT. It yields the protein CASSVDRDTIYF.

This chain links TRBV5-1 with TRBJ1-5; D is unclear. The V end lost 0 bases, the J end lost 0 bases, and 1 base lay between the germline ends. This CDR3 is 13 amino acids long. Germline values: CDR1 SGHRS, CDR2 YFSETQ. CDR3 sequence (DNA): TGCGCCAGCAGCTTGGGTAGCAATCAGCCCCAGCATTTT. Encoded protein: CASSLGSNQPQHF.

The chain joins TRBV2 to TRBJ1-2; TRBD1 might be the D (5 bases). CDR3 length equals 13 residues. Trimming took 5 bases from V and 4 from J, leaving 11 bases between them. From germline, CDR1 is SNHLY and CDR2 FYNNEI. The CDR3 DNA reads TGTGCCAGCAGTCCGGAAGGGACCTATGGCTACACCTTC. Its protein product is CASSPEGTYGYTF.

The rearrangement joins TRBV14 to TRBJ1-4; the D is unclear. The CDR3 has 13 amino acids. Per the germline V gene, CDR1 is SGHDN and CDR2 is FVKESK. Trimming removed 2 bases from V and 7 bases from J, with 8 bases in between. In DNA, the CDR3 is TGTGCCAGCAGCCAAATAGGTTTTGAAAAACTGTTTTTT. Translation gives CASSQIGFEKLFF.

The rearrangement uses TRBV9 and TRBJ2-1; a possible D gene is TRBD1 (6 bases). There are 17 residues in the CDR3. Per germline, CDR1 SGDLS and CDR2 YYNGEE. The germline V and J ends were trimmed by 0 bases and 5 bases, with 18 bases remaining between them. In DNA form, the CDR3 reads TGTGCCAGCAGCGTAGCGGTGGGCAGGGGCTTCGACAATGAGCAGTTCTTC. As protein: CASSVAVGRGFDNEQFF.

The chain combines TRBV6-5 with TRBJ1-2; possible D gene TRBD1, 6 bases. V was trimmed by 0 bases and J by 5 bases, leaving 16 bases between them. This CDR3 contains 16 residues. Per germline, CDR1 MNHEY and CDR2 SVGAGI. The CDR3: CASSYSHRVKGYGYTF. The CDR3 DNA reads TGTGCCAGCAGTTACTCTCACAGGGTAAAGGGGTATGGCTACACCTTC.

The V and J genes are TRBV7-9 and TRBJ2-7, with 10 positions matching TRBD2. The DNA end is a closer match to TRBJ2-5, so the J assignment may be wrong. The germline V gene has CDR1 SEHNR and CDR2 FQNEAQ (reference sequence). The CDR3 contains 15 residues. The CDR3 loop is CAGTISGGAGETQYF. The CDR3 coding sequence is TGTGCCGGGACCATAAGCGGGGGGGCCGGTGAGACCCAGTACTTC.

This clone was observed a single time. V is TRBV27 and J is TRBJ2-7; D perhaps matches TRBD2 (5 bases). Trimming left V 3 bases short and J 5 bases short, with 11 bases between. The CDR3 has 13 residues. The germline gives CDR1 MNHEY, CDR2 SMNVEV (reference sequence). CDR3 coding DNA: TGTGCCAGCAGTTTGTCGGGAAGGCACGAGCAGTACTTC. It is translated as CASSLSGRHEQYF.

This chain uses TRBV4-3 with TRBJ1-4; TRBD1 matches at 7 bases. The germline gives CDR1 LGHNA, CDR2 YSLEER. Unmatched junction bases numbered 16, after V lost 1 base and J lost 5 bases. This CDR3 has 19 amino acids. This chain's CDR3 is CASSQARGAGEGPNEKLFF. DNA for the CDR3: TGCGCCAGCAGCCAAGCCAGGGGGGCAGGGGAGGGGCCGAATGAAAAACTGTTTTTT.

In its sample, this clone was seen once. The chain uses TRBV5-1 and TRBJ1-4; D perhaps matches TRBD1 (5 bases). The CDR3 loop spans 15 amino acids. Between the trimmed V and J ends, which lost 0 bases and 8 bases, there was a span of 14 bases. The germline V gene has CDR1 SGHRS and CDR2 YFSETQ. The CDR3 region has the DNA TGCGCCAGCAGCTTGGGTTCGCAGGGTGGAGAAAAACTGTTTTTT. Protein sequence: CASSLGSQGGEKLFF. The full variable domain, with the rest looked up from reference TRBV5-1 and TRBJ1-4, is KAGVTQTPRYLIKTRGQQVTLSCSPISGHRSVSWYQQTPGQGLQFLFEYFSETQRNKGNFPGRFSGRQFSNSRSEMNVSTLELGDSALYLCASSLGSQGGEKLFFGSGTQLSVL.

CDR3 residues: CASSSTREKLFF. The CDR3 DNA is TGCGCCAGTTCCTCGACACGCGAAAAACTGTTTTTT. V and J are TRBV10-2 and TRBJ1-4, with unresolved D. Germline V gene sequence: CDR1 WSHSY, CDR2 SAAADI. This CDR3 is built from 12 residues. The germline V and J ends were trimmed by 9 bases and 8 bases, with 13 bases remaining between them.

This chain joins TRBV28 and TRBJ2-7; 11 positions match TRBD1. This CDR3 region has 15 residues. Looked up from germline, CDR1 is MDHEN and CDR2 is SYDVKM. The V gene end was trimmed by 6 bases and the J gene end by 5 bases; junction bases not matched to a gene: 9. The CDR3 sequence: CASRQPGQGVHEQYF. The CDR3 nucleotides read TGTGCCAGCAGACAGCCGGGACAGGGGGTCCACGAGCAGTACTTC.

V and J are TRBV12-3 or TRBV12-4 and TRBJ1-1, with TRBD1 as a possible D gene (5 bases). The CDR3 runs to 12 residues. The V gene lost 5 bases and the J gene lost 9 bases, with 13 bases spanning the gap. The CDR3 loop reads CASSEDGHQAFF. CDR3 sequence (DNA): TGTGCCAGCAGTGAAGACGGACACCAAGCTTTCTTT.

The V and J genes are TRBV4-1 and TRBJ1-5, with unresolved D. This CDR3 region has 13 residues. V dropped 1 base and J dropped 3 bases, with 4 bases sitting between them. CDR1 MGHRA and CDR2 YSYEKL come from the germline V gene. The CDR3 loop reads CASSQAYNQPQHF. CDR3 DNA sequence: TGCGCCAGCAGCCAAGCCTACAATCAGCCCCAGCATTTT.

The chain is built from TRBV10-2 and TRBJ2-7; D not certain. CDR1 and CDR2 (germline): WSHSY, SAAADI. Trimming took 2 bases from V and 3 from J, leaving 8 bases between them. The CDR3 loop spans 13 amino acids. CDR3 region: CASSEGFVYEQYF. Written as DNA, the CDR3 is TGCGCCAGCAGTGAGGGATTTGTCTACGAGCAGTACTTC.

V and J are TRBV6-2 or TRBV6-3 and TRBJ2-3; 10 bases fit TRBD2. The CDR3 spans 17 residues. The V and J ends lost 0 bases and 9 bases, in that order; junction bases with no gene match: 12. Germline CDR1 MNHEY, CDR2 SVGEGT. This CDR3 is CASSYSRTSGGAVTQYF. In DNA, the CDR3 is TGTGCCAGCAGTTACTCGAGAACAAGCGGGGGGGCCGTGACGCAGTATTTT.

The chain joins TRBV9 to TRBJ1-5; D uncertain. Germline CDR1 and CDR2: SGDLS and YYNGEE. V dropped 4 bases and J dropped 0 bases, with 11 bases sitting between them. There are 15 residues in the CDR3. CDR3 loop: CASSPMGHSNQPQHF. The CDR3 DNA reads TGTGCCAGCAGCCCGATGGGTCATAGCAATCAGCCCCAGCATTTT.

There are a few counts of this clone. V and J are TRBV19 and TRBJ1-1; D perhaps matches TRBD1 (6 bases). There are 16 residues in the CDR3. The V gene lost 2 bases and the J gene lost 1 base, with 14 bases spanning the gap. The germline CDR1 and CDR2 sequences are LNHDA and SQIVND (reference sequence). The CDR3 sequence is CASSILSGTRNTEAFF. As DNA, the CDR3 is TGTGCCAGTAGTATATTGTCCGGGACACGGAACACTGAAGCTTTCTTT.

The V gene is TRBV28, the J gene TRBJ1-2; perhaps TRBD1 as D (5 bases). The CDR3 is 15 amino acids. V lost 5 bases and J lost 4, with 17 bases in between. Germline CDR1 is MDHEN and CDR2 is SYDVKM. CDR3 in amino acids: CASSPPGRDFYGYTF. In DNA, the CDR3 is TGTGCCAGCAGTCCCCCGGGCAGGGACTTCTATGGCTACACCTTC.

The chain has TRBV7-8 and TRBJ1-5; perhaps TRBD1 as D (5 bases). The CDR3 is 13 amino acids. In germline, CDR1 is SGHVS, CDR2 FQNEAQ. V lost 1 base to trimming and J lost 5 bases, with 6 bases between them. The chain's CDR3 is CASSLGGDQPQHF. CDR3 in DNA: TGTGCCAGCAGCTTAGGGGGCGATCAGCCCCAGCATTTT.